These 16 T cell receptor beta chains originate from one sample sequenced in a study of blood T cells in healthy people across ages. Using a J-beta primer mix together with a sample-barcoded 5' primer, a second PCR was run for roughly 7 to 12 cycles. From the 5' RACE reads, TCRdb called clonotypes with MiXCR, one entry per CDR3 protein. Of approximately 800,000 distinct CDR3 sequences in the sample, around half were seen once. Sequenced input: blood. Receptor source: a man older than 75 in good health.

The chain is built from TRBV28 and TRBJ2-3; TRBD2 matches 13 bases. This CDR3 spans 15 amino acids. Trimming at V came to 5 bases and at J to 2 bases, leaving 1 base not matched to a gene. CDR1 is MDHEN, CDR2 SYDVKM, per germline. For the CDR3, the DNA is TGTGCCAGCAGTGGGACTAGCGGGGCCACAGATACGCAGTATTTT. The encoded protein is CASSGTSGATDTQYF.

The genes are TRBV5-6 and TRBJ2-4; possibly TRBD1 for D (5 bases). This CDR3 is built from 17 residues. With 4 bases removed from V and 0 bases from J, the gap between germline ends came to 17 bases. Germline CDR1 and CDR2: SGHDT and YYEEEE. CDR3 in DNA: TGTGCCAGCAGCATACGACAGAACCAGCAAGCCAAAAACATTCAGTACTTC. Protein: CASSIRQNQQAKNIQYF.

This clonotype was picked up a small number of times. The chain joins TRBV25-1 to TRBJ2-7; TRBD1 agrees at 7 bases. With 5 bases clipped from V and 2 bases from J, the junction kept 3 bases outside the gene matches. This CDR3 has 13 residues. Germline V gene data show CDR1 as MGHDK and CDR2 as SYGVNS. Here the CDR3 reads CASSYRGPYEQYF. The CDR3 nucleotides read TGTGCCAGCAGTTACAGGGGACCCTACGAGCAGTACTTC.

This clonotype was picked up many times. The CDR3 spells CASSFGLEQYF. The CDR3 DNA sequence: TGTGCCAGCAGCTTCGGCCTCGAGCAGTACTTC. The V call is TRBV7-9, the J call TRBJ2-4; D is uncertain. The tail of the sequence fits TRBJ2-7 better, so the J call may be wrong. Germline values: CDR1 SEHNR, CDR2 FQNEAQ (reference sequence). The length of the CDR3 is 11 residues.

CDR3 region: CASSVGAKPGELFF. The CDR3 DNA reads TGTGCCAGCAGCGTTGGCGCCAAGCCCGGGGAGCTGTTTTTT. V usage is TRBV9 and J usage is TRBJ2-2; no clear D gene. This CDR3 is built from 14 residues. Between the trimmed V and J ends, which lost 2 bases and 6 bases, there was a span of 11 bases. CDR1 SGDLS and CDR2 YYNGEE come from the germline V gene.

About this clonotype itself: With a much larger clone just one base away, this may be a read error. The V call is TRBV11-2, the J call TRBJ2-3, with 10 bases matching TRBD2. The CDR3 runs 14 residues. Germline assignment: CDR1 SGHAT and CDR2 FQNNGV. CDR3 region: CASSPGLAADTPYF. For the CDR3, the DNA is TGTGCCAGCAGCCCCGGACTAGCGGCAGATACGCCGTATTTT.

This clonotype came up a few times. The chain uses TRBV2 and TRBJ2-1, with TRBD2 matching over 8 bases. The CDR3 is 15 amino acids. Germline trimming cut 6 bases from V and 2 bases from J; bases unmatched to any gene: 6. Germline lookup yields CDR1 SNHLY and CDR2 FYNNEI. This chain's CDR3 is CASRFSGAPYNEQFF. The CDR3 region has the DNA TGTGCCAGCAGGTTTAGCGGGGCGCCCTACAATGAGCAGTTCTTC.

In this sample, this clonotype turned up a few times. This sequence joins TRBV4-2 and TRBJ2-7; D gene ambiguous. The V and J ends lost 0 bases and 5 bases respectively, with 8 bases between them. Per germline, CDR1 LGHNA and CDR2 YNFKEQ. The CDR3 runs to 13 residues. In nucleotides, the CDR3 is TGTGCCAGCAGCCAAGAAGCATTCGACGAGCAGTACTTC. Its protein is CASSQEAFDEQYF.

The genes are TRBV20-1 and TRBJ1-4, with a weak D call TRBD1 (5 bases). Trimming removed 0 bases at V and 7 bases at J, with 12 bases between. The V gene's germline CDR1 is DFQATT and CDR2 SNEGSKA (reference sequence). This CDR3 is 14 amino acids long. CDR3 residues: CSARDLDRREKLFF. The CDR3 bases are TGCAGTGCTAGAGATCTTGACAGACGTGAAAAACTGTTTTTT.

This clonotype was picked up a small number of times. This chain uses TRBV5-1 with TRBJ2-6, with D tentatively TRBD1 (6 bases). The CDR3 consists of 15 residues. Trimming cost V 2 bases and J 2 bases, with 8 bases left between them. CDR1 is SGHRS and CDR2 is YFSETQ in the germline V gene. CDR3 loop: CASSFGGTGANVLTF. In DNA form, the CDR3 reads TGCGCCAGCAGCTTTGGGGGCACTGGGGCCAACGTCCTGACTTTC.

This clonotype was seen more than once but under ten times. This chain connects TRBV29-1 to TRBJ2-7; no clear D. The CDR3 has 12 residues. Per the germline V gene, CDR1 is SQVTM and CDR2 is ANQGSEA. V lost 4 bases and J 0 bases, leaving 7 bases between the germline ends. CDR3 sequence: CSVVGDSYEQYF. The DNA for the CDR3 is TGCAGCGTTGTTGGGGACTCCTACGAGCAGTACTTC.

The V and J genes are TRBV7-9 and TRBJ2-6; D tentatively reads TRBD1 or TRBD2 (5 bases each). This CDR3 contains 17 residues. Trimming stripped 0 bases from V and 2 bases from J, with 11 bases between. CDR1 and CDR2 (germline): SEHNR, FQNEAQ (reference sequence). Written as DNA, the CDR3 is TGTGCCAGCAGCTTAGCCCTGGGGGTTGCTGGGGCCAACGTCCTGACTTTC. This codes for CASSLALGVAGANVLTF. Full variable domain (rest looked up from reference TRBV7-9 and TRBJ2-6): DTGVSQNPRHKITKRGQNVTFRCDPISEHNRLYWYRQTLGQGPEFLTYFQNEAQLEKSRLLSDRFSAERPKGSFSTLEIQRTEQGDSAMYLCASSLALGVAGANVLTFGAGSRLTVL.

A few counts support this clonotype. The chain recombines TRBV4-2 with TRBJ2-1; 7 bases are a match to TRBD2. The CDR3 length is 16 residues. The J segment lost 8 bases and the V segment lost 0 bases, leaving 10 bases of the junction unmatched. CDR1 and CDR2 from the germline V gene are LGHNA and YNFKEQ. The CDR3 DNA sequence: TGTGCCAGCAGCCAAGAACTTAGCGGGCGAGGCGATGAGCAGTTCTTC. Translation: CASSQELSGRGDEQFF.

The chain recombines TRBV20-1 with TRBJ2-7, with TRBD2 as a possible D gene (5 bases). Germline loops: CDR1 DFQATT, CDR2 SNEGSKA (reference sequence). There are 13 residues in the CDR3. The germline V and J ends were trimmed by 3 bases and 2 bases, with 11 bases remaining between them. The CDR3 bases are TGCAGTGCTAGGAGGGCCACTACCTACGAGCAGTACTTC. Residues: CSARRATTYEQYF.

The CDR3 DNA is TGTGCCAGCACCCGTGCAGGGGGCCCCGGTGGCTACACCTTC. Amino acids: CASTRAGGPGGYTF. The V gene is TRBV6-6, the J gene TRBJ1-2; 8 nucleotides align to TRBD1. The CDR3 is 14 residues long. After removal of 7 bases from V and 7 bases from J, the junction contained 11 bases not matched to a gene. Germline V gene data show CDR1 as MNHNY and CDR2 as SVGAGI (reference sequence).

DNA of the CDR3: TGCAGCGTGAATGAACCGGGGGCTGAGCAGTTCTTC. It specifies CSVNEPGAEQFF. The chain has TRBV29-1 and TRBJ2-1; possibly TRBD1 or TRBD2 for D (6 bases each). Germline CDR1 reads SQVTM; CDR2 reads ANQGSEA. The CDR3 length is 12 residues. Trimming removed 6 bases from V and 9 bases from J, with 15 bases in between.